Each of the 20 T cell receptor beta chains below was sequenced from the same sample in a study of shared clonotypes between healthy human individuals. Sequenced by immunoSEQ multiplex PCR; TCRdb stores in-frame clones only, minus some. The sample lists approximately 940,000 clones, over 75% occurring once. Sequenced input: memory CD4+ T cells sorted from blood. Subset indicated: CD45RA-negative fraction. The receptor source for this set is a man younger than 35 in good health.

As to this clone: Other DNA sequences in this sample translate to the same CDR3. The chain employs TRBV4-1 and TRBJ1-4, with a tentative D call TRBD1 (5 bases). The CDR3 is 14 residues long. CDR1 is MGHRA and CDR2 is YSYEKL in the germline V gene. Trimming stripped 1 base from V and 5 bases from J, with 8 bases between. The CDR3 nucleotides read TGCGCCAGCAGCCAAGTCGAGGGGAATGAAAAACTGTTTTTT. Protein sequence: CASSQVEGNEKLFF.

CDR3 in DNA: TGTGCCAGCAGCTTTGGGACCGGGACAGGGGCCTCTGGGGCCAACGTCCTGACTTTC. This encodes CASSFGTGTGASGANVLTF. This chain links TRBV7-9 with TRBJ2-6; TRBD1 matches 10 bases. Trimming at V came to 3 bases and at J to 0 bases, leaving 8 bases not matched to a gene. The CDR3 contains 19 residues. Germline loops: CDR1 SEHNR, CDR2 FQNEAQ (reference sequence).

The CDR3 loop reads CASSLRTLPGQPKDYGYTF. CDR3 bases: TGTGCCAGCAGCTTAAGGACCCTCCCGGGACAACCTAAGGACTATGGCTACACCTTC. The rearrangement links TRBV7-2 to TRBJ1-2; TRBD1 is a possible D gene (6 bases). CDR1 and CDR2 (germline): SGHTA, FQGNSA. The CDR3 has 19 amino acids. Trimming stripped 2 bases from V and 3 bases from J, with 25 bases between. Full variable domain (outside the CDR3, taken from reference TRBV7-2 and TRBJ1-2): GAGVSQSPSNKVTEKGKDVELRCDPISGHTALYWYRQSLGQGLEFLIYFQGNSAPDKSGLPSDRFSAERTGGSVSTLTIQRTQQEDSAVYLCASSLRTLPGQPKDYGYTFGSGTRLTVV.

Only a few counts were recorded for this clone. This chain links TRBV19 with TRBJ2-2, with 7 bases aligning to TRBD1. Germline lookup yields CDR1 LNHDA and CDR2 SQIVND (reference sequence). The CDR3 is 17 amino acids. The junction had 8 bases not matched to a gene; V was cut back by 3 bases and J by 1 base. The chain's CDR3 is CASSIGRGSLNTGELFF. In DNA form, the CDR3 reads TGTGCCAGTAGTATCGGCAGGGGGAGTTTGAACACCGGGGAGCTGTTTTTT.

The rearrangement links TRBV30 to TRBJ1-3; D is unclear. The CDR3 is made up of 16 amino acids. V gave up 0 bases and J gave up 2 bases, with 14 bases separating them. The V gene's germline CDR1 is GTSNPN and CDR2 SVGIG (reference sequence). The CDR3 DNA is TGTGCCTGGAGTGTAGGTATAGGGAAGCCTGGAAACACCATATATTTT. Protein sequence: CAWSVGIGKPGNTIYF.

The chain joins TRBV7-8 to TRBJ1-5; D remains unclear. The CDR3 spans 13 residues. CDR1 is SGHVS, CDR2 FQNEAQ, per germline. Trimming cost V 1 base and J 3 bases, with 4 bases left between them. The CDR3 nucleotides read TGTGCCAGCAGCTTAGTAGTCAATCAGCCCCAGCATTTT. The encoded protein is CASSLVVNQPQHF.

This clone was counted between two and nine times. The chain employs TRBV6-1 and TRBJ1-3, with D possibly matching TRBD1 (5 bases). The CDR3 runs 13 residues. V was trimmed by 2 bases and J by 3 bases, leaving 5 bases between them. The germline V gene has CDR1 MNHNS and CDR2 SASEGT. The chain's CDR3 is CASSEQGGNTIYF. As DNA, the CDR3 is TGTGCCAGCAGTGAACAGGGTGGAAACACCATATATTTT.

V gene TRBV28 combines with J gene TRBJ1-1; the D is unclear. This CDR3 region has 11 residues. Germline values: CDR1 MDHEN, CDR2 SYDVKM. The V and J ends lost 11 bases and 5 bases respectively, with 12 bases between them. The chain's CDR3 is CAATSATEAFF. The CDR3 bases are TGTGCCGCCACATCGGCAACTGAAGCTTTCTTT. Together with reference TRBV28 and TRBJ1-1, the CDR3 gives the full variable domain: DVKVTQSSRYLVKRTGEKVFLECVQDMDHENMFWYRQDPGLGLRLIYFSYDVKMKEKGDIPEGYSVSREKKERFSLILESASTNQTSMYLCAATSATEAFFGQGTRLTVV.

The gene calls are TRBV18 and TRBJ2-1; 8 bases agree with TRBD1. CDR1 is KGHSH and CDR2 is LQKENI in the germline V gene. This CDR3 spans 17 amino acids. The V and J ends lost 1 base and 3 bases, in that order; junction bases with no gene match: 8. The CDR3 DNA sequence: TGTGCCAGCTCACCACTCGGCACCGGGACAGGCTACAATGAGCAGTTCTTC. Translated, it gives CASSPLGTGTGYNEQFF.

The V and J genes are TRBV28 and TRBJ2-7; 9 bases are a match to TRBD2. The length of the CDR3 is 14 residues. Germline V lookup: CDR1 MDHEN, CDR2 SYDVKM. V dropped 8 bases and J dropped 4; count of bases not matched to a gene: 9. CDR3 DNA: TGTGCCAGCCGGAGGGATAGCGGGAGTTACGAGCAGTACTTC. This codes for CASRRDSGSYEQYF.

V is TRBV2 and J is TRBJ2-3; D not resolved. Germline CDR1 is SNHLY and CDR2 is FYNNEI. V was trimmed by 3 bases and J by 5 bases, leaving 6 bases between them. The length of the CDR3 is 12 residues. The CDR3 bases are TGTGCCAGCAGTGAGTCCGGAGATACGCAGTATTTT. This translates into CASSESGDTQYF.

V gene TRBV28 combines with J gene TRBJ1-1; D is undetermined. CDR3 length: 15 residues. Germline V CDR1 and CDR2: MDHEN, SYDVKM. The germline V and J ends were trimmed by 4 bases and 1 base, with 13 bases remaining between them. The CDR3 loop is CASSSGFGRNTEAFF. DNA for the CDR3: TGTGCCAGCAGTTCTGGATTCGGGAGGAACACTGAAGCTTTCTTT.

The J gene is TRBJ2-2, the V gene TRBV5-1; D not certain. This CDR3 spans 16 amino acids. V dropped 0 bases and J dropped 0 bases, with 9 bases sitting between them. CDR1 and CDR2 (germline): SGHRS, YFSETQ. The CDR3 sequence is CASSLGPVPNTGELFF. DNA for the CDR3: TGCGCCAGCAGCTTGGGTCCGGTTCCGAACACCGGGGAGCTGTTTTTT.

The rearrangement links TRBV5-1 to TRBJ2-3; maybe TRBD2 (5 bases). CDR1 is SGHRS and CDR2 is YFSETQ in the germline V gene. The CDR3 has 18 residues. The V end was cut by 6 bases, the J end by 6 bases, with 29 bases between. The CDR3 coding sequence is TGCGCCAGCAACGGTCGGGCTAGCTGGGATCTTATGGGGGATACGCAGTATTTT. It yields the protein CASNGRASWDLMGDTQYF.

Comments on this clone: The sample has other DNA sequences that encode this CDR3 too. The chain links TRBV5-6 to TRBJ2-3, with D tentatively TRBD1 (6 bases). This CDR3 spans 14 amino acids. Deletions cut 4 bases from V and 1 base from J, with 10 bases between. The V gene's germline CDR1 is SGHDT and CDR2 YYEEEE. This chain's CDR3 is CASSRRQGTDTQYF. Here the CDR3 DNA reads TGTGCCAGCAGCCGGAGACAGGGCACAGATACGCAGTATTTT.

The genes are TRBV15 and TRBJ1-2; 12 bases align to TRBD1. The CDR3 sequence is 17 residues long. Germline V gene lookup returns CDR1 LNHNV and CDR2 YYDKDF (reference sequence). The trim removed 4 bases at V and 5 bases at J, leaving 11 bases unmatched. In nucleotides, the CDR3 is TGTGCCACCAGCAAATTACCGGGACAGGGGGCTCGATATGGCTACACCTTC. The encoded protein is CATSKLPGQGARYGYTF.

The chain uses TRBV4-2 and TRBJ1-2; D remains unclear. CDR1 and CDR2 (germline): LGHNA, YNFKEQ. The CDR3 covers 16 residues. The ends were cut back, 0 bases at V and 2 bases at J, with 13 bases in the middle. As DNA, the CDR3 is TGTGCCAGCAGCCAAGATTCCCGGGGTACCAACTATGGCTACACCTTC. It yields the protein CASSQDSRGTNYGYTF.

The chain is built from TRBV6-5 and TRBJ2-7, with D perhaps matching TRBD1 (6 bases). Germline V gene data show CDR1 as MNHEY and CDR2 as SVGAGI. The CDR3 covers 12 residues. Between the trimmed V and J ends, which lost 6 bases and 6 bases, there was a span of 12 bases. The CDR3 protein is CASRTGKSEQYF. The CDR3 DNA reads TGTGCCAGCAGGACAGGAAAGAGCGAGCAGTACTTC.

This clone was seen only a few times. This chain connects TRBV10-3 to TRBJ1-2; 7 nucleotides line up with TRBD1. There are 14 residues in the CDR3. Germline V gene sequence: CDR1 ENHRY, CDR2 SYGVKD. Trimming at V came to 4 bases and at J to 3 bases, leaving 5 bases not matched to a gene. The CDR3, as DNA: TGTGCCATCAGTGGACAGGGAGGCGACTATGGCTACACCTTC. This gives the protein CAISGQGGDYGYTF.

This clone was detected only a few times. This specimen includes other DNA sequences encoding the same CDR3. This chain joins TRBV9 and TRBJ2-5; perhaps TRBD2 as D (5 bases). The V gene's germline CDR1 is SGDLS and CDR2 YYNGEE. This CDR3 contains 14 residues. V was clipped by 0 bases and J by 4 bases, with 10 bases between them. The CDR3 nucleotides read TGTGCCAGCAGCGTAGCGGCGGGCTCAGAGACCCAGTACTTC. It translates to CASSVAAGSETQYF. Complete variable domain (other parts from reference TRBV9 and TRBJ2-5): DSGVTQTPKHLITATGQRVTLRCSPRSGDLSVYWYQQSLDQGLQFLIQYYNGEERAKGNILERFSAQQFPDLHSELNLSSLELGDSALYFCASSVAAGSETQYFGPGTRLLVL.